One and the same sample provided the 26 T cell receptor beta chains below, sequenced in a study of blood T cell repertoires in COVID-19. Sequenced by immunoSEQ multiplex PCR; TCRdb stores in-frame clones only, minus some. The repertoire holds around 310,000 clones, with nearly 90% as singletons. Sequenced: peripheral blood. These receptors were obtained from a woman aged 40 to 50 with COVID-19, enrolled during active disease.

The chain has TRBV6-2 or TRBV6-3 and TRBJ2-2, with D possibly matching TRBD1 (6 bases). Germline CDR1 and CDR2: MNHEY and SVGEGT. Trimming took 6 bases from V and 5 from J, leaving 10 bases between them. The CDR3 totals 13 residues. CDR3 sequence reads: CASSKTGTGELFF. The CDR3 DNA sequence: TGTGCCAGCAGCAAAACAGGGACCGGGGAGCTGTTTTTT.

This sequence joins TRBV15 and TRBJ1-2; D not resolved. The CDR3 consists of 15 residues. Germline V gene sequence: CDR1 LNHNV, CDR2 YYDKDF (reference sequence). V lost 0 bases to trimming and J lost 4 bases, with 12 bases between them. In nucleotides, the CDR3 is TGTGCCACCAGCAGAGAGATTTCGGGTACCTATGGCTACACCTTC. It encodes CATSREISGTYGYTF.

The rearrangement links TRBV5-1 to TRBJ1-5; D gene ambiguous. CDR3 size: 13 residues. The germline V gene has CDR1 SGHRS and CDR2 YFSETQ. Trimming pared 0 bases from V and 5 bases from J, leaving 6 bases between. The CDR3 DNA reads TGCGCCAGCAGCTTGGGCGCGGATCAGCCCCAGCATTTT. Protein sequence: CASSLGADQPQHF.

Comment on this clone: In the same sample, other DNA sequences code for this CDR3. This chain connects TRBV5-1 to TRBJ1-4; TRBD1 matches at 9 bases. Looked up from germline, CDR1 is SGHRS and CDR2 is YFSETQ. The length of the CDR3 is 16 residues. Trimming removed 4 bases from V and 0 bases from J; junction bases left unmatched: 4. Here the CDR3 reads CASSLGQGATNEKLFF. DNA for the CDR3: TGCGCCAGCAGCCTGGGACAGGGTGCAACTAATGAAAAACTGTTTTTT.

The chain uses TRBV10-3 and TRBJ1-4; no definite D call. The length of the CDR3 is 13 residues. V lost 6 bases and J 5 bases, leaving 10 bases between the germline ends. Germline loops: CDR1 ENHRY, CDR2 SYGVKD. For the CDR3, the DNA is TGTGCCATCAGGACTTCCCCGAATGAAAAACTGTTTTTT. Its protein product is CAIRTSPNEKLFF.

Here the CDR3 reads CASSPRMGTRGGGYTF. The CDR3 nucleotides read TGTGCCAGCAGCCCTCGCATGGGGACCAGGGGCGGTGGCTACACCTTC. V gene TRBV7-2 combines with J gene TRBJ1-2, with a possible D match to TRBD1 (6 bases). Germline lookup yields CDR1 SGHTA and CDR2 FQGNSA. The CDR3 consists of 16 residues. V was shortened by 5 bases and J by 7 bases, with 23 bases between the two germline ends. Based on the CDR3 plus reference TRBV7-2 and TRBJ1-2, the full variable domain is GAGVSQSPSNKVTEKGKDVELRCDPISGHTALYWYRQSLGQGLEFLIYFQGNSAPDKSGLPSDRFSAERTGGSVSTLTIQRTQQEDSAVYLCASSPRMGTRGGGYTFGSGTRLTVV.

V usage is TRBV18 and J usage is TRBJ1-5; no definite D call. Germline assignment: CDR1 KGHSH and CDR2 LQKENI. V was pared by 8 bases and J by 0 bases, with 8 bases between. This CDR3 is 13 amino acids long. The DNA of the CDR3 is TGTGCCAGCCGGAGCAGTAGCAATCAGCCCCAGCATTTT. This sequence encodes CASRSSSNQPQHF.

This clone was observed once. The V gene is TRBV19, the J gene TRBJ2-3, with 9 bases identical to TRBD1. V shed 9 bases, J shed 1 base, and the junction held 8 bases outside the gene matches. This CDR3 has 15 residues. From germline, CDR1 is LNHDA and CDR2 SQIVND (reference sequence). The CDR3 sequence: CASTRQGVRTDTQYF. CDR3 bases: TGTGCCAGCACTAGACAGGGGGTCCGCACAGATACGCAGTATTTT.

This rearrangement joins TRBV6-5 to TRBJ2-3; TRBD1 aligns across 9 bases. CDR3 length: 14 amino acids. Germline values: CDR1 MNHEY, CDR2 SVGAGI. The V gene end was trimmed by 6 bases and the J gene end by 4 bases; junction bases not matched to a gene: 5. The DNA of the CDR3 is TGTGCCAGCAGCTACAGGGGGCGCCCAGATACGCAGTATTTT. The encoded protein is CASSYRGRPDTQYF.

The V call is TRBV5-1, the J call TRBJ2-1; possibly TRBD2 for D (6 bases). The CDR3 is 17 amino acids. Germline-derived CDR1 and CDR2 are SGHRS and YFSETQ. Trimming pared 3 bases from V and 8 bases from J, leaving 24 bases between. The CDR3 sequence is CASSWAEGPRVPDEQFF. The CDR3 DNA reads TGCGCCAGCAGCTGGGCGGAGGGACCCCGGGTCCCGGATGAGCAGTTCTTC.

V gene TRBV2 combines with J gene TRBJ2-1; D not resolved. The CDR3 contains 10 residues. Trimming cost V 8 bases and J 15 bases, with 14 bases left between them. The germline V gene encodes CDR1 SNHLY and CDR2 FYNNEI. DNA for the CDR3: TGTGCCAGCGAGGCCTACGTCCGGTTCTTC. Translation gives CASEAYVRFF.

This clone was found once. The chain carries TRBV5-8 and TRBJ1-1; D might be TRBD1 (6 bases). Germline CDR1 SGHTS, CDR2 YDEGEE. V shed 0 bases and J shed 0 bases, with 15 bases lying between them. The CDR3 is made up of 17 amino acids. The CDR3 DNA is TGTGCCAGCAGCTTGGTTCTCACGGGACACTTGAACACTGAAGCTTTCTTT. It codes for CASSLVLTGHLNTEAFF.

This clone was seen once. The chain couples TRBV28 to TRBJ1-5; D is unresolved. Looked up from germline, CDR1 is MDHEN and CDR2 is SYDVKM. The V gene lost 8 bases and the J gene lost 0 bases, with 17 bases spanning the gap. The CDR3 covers 16 residues. CDR3: CASASLGGNSNQPQHF. The CDR3 DNA sequence: TGTGCCAGCGCCTCTCTAGGAGGGAATAGCAATCAGCCCCAGCATTTT.

The chain recombines TRBV4-1 with TRBJ2-1; TRBD1 matches 10 bases. The CDR3 is 16 residues long. With V trimmed by 4 bases and J by 7 bases, 10 bases remained unmatched. Germline loops: CDR1 MGHRA, CDR2 YSYEKL. The CDR3 region is CASSLPPGQGSNEQFF. CDR3 coding DNA: TGCGCCAGCAGCCTGCCCCCGGGACAGGGGTCGAATGAGCAGTTCTTC.

V usage is TRBV11-3 and J usage is TRBJ2-1; the match to TRBD2 covers 11 bases. V shed 1 base and J 4 bases; nucleotides not matched to a gene: 9. This CDR3 has 18 amino acids. Germline CDR1 is SGHNT and CDR2 is YENEEA. This CDR3 is CASSLVVGPSGGYNEQFF. The CDR3 DNA reads as TGTGCCAGCAGCTTAGTAGTCGGACCTAGCGGGGGGTACAATGAGCAGTTCTTC.

The V and J genes are TRBV11-2 and TRBJ2-7, with 7 bases matching TRBD2. Germline V CDR1 and CDR2: SGHAT, FQNNGV. V dropped 4 bases and J dropped 3; count of bases not matched to a gene: 3. The CDR3 is made up of 13 amino acids. The DNA for the CDR3 is TGTGCCAGCAGCTATGGGACTAACTACGAGCAGTACTTC. Residues: CASSYGTNYEQYF.

The chain employs TRBV6-5 and TRBJ1-2, with D tentatively TRBD1 (6 bases). V lost 6 bases, J lost 1 base, and 12 bases lay in between. The germline V gene encodes CDR1 MNHEY and CDR2 SVGAGI. CDR3 length equals 14 residues. For the CDR3, the DNA is TGTGCCAGCAGCTATTCAGGGGTTAACTATGGCTACACCTTC. Protein product: CASSYSGVNYGYTF.

This sequence joins TRBV6-2 or TRBV6-3 and TRBJ2-1; D gene unclear. The CDR3 is made up of 12 amino acids. CDR1 is MNHEY and CDR2 is SVGEGT in the germline V gene. Trimming cost V 0 bases and J 13 bases, with 10 bases left between them. The CDR3 region has the DNA TGTGCCAGCAGTTACTCGCCACAGCTCCAGTTCTTC. Amino acid sequence: CASSYSPQLQFF.

V is TRBV7-9 and J is TRBJ2-5; a weak D match, TRBD1 (6 bases). The V gene lost 1 base and the J gene lost 5 bases, with 14 bases spanning the gap. Germline-derived CDR1 and CDR2 are SEHNR and FQNEAQ (reference sequence). The CDR3 extends over 15 amino acids. CDR3 DNA sequence: TGTGCCAGCAGCTTAGACAGGGATTGGGGGGAGACCCAGTACTTC. Translated: CASSLDRDWGETQYF.

The rearrangement joins TRBV6-6 to TRBJ1-3, with no clear D. The CDR3 spans 15 residues. Germline V gives CDR1 MNHNY, CDR2 SVGAGI (reference sequence). V was trimmed by 6 bases and J by 0 bases, leaving 12 bases between them. The CDR3 bases are TGTGCCAGCAGCCCCGGACTGATCTCTGGAAACACCATATATTTT. This encodes CASSPGLISGNTIYF.

This chain links TRBV7-9 with TRBJ1-1; D call uncertain. The CDR3 contains 13 residues. Germline CDR1 reads SEHNR; CDR2 reads FQNEAQ (reference sequence). Between the trimmed V and J ends, which lost 7 bases and 6 bases, there was a span of 15 bases. CDR3 residues: CASTLGWASEAFF. CDR3 in DNA: TGTGCCAGCACCCTCGGATGGGCATCTGAAGCTTTCTTT. Using reference TRBV7-9 and TRBJ1-1 for the parts outside the CDR3, the full variable domain is DTGVSQNPRHKITKRGQNVTFRCDPISEHNRLYWYRQTLGQGPEFLTYFQNEAQLEKSRLLSDRFSAERPKGSFSTLEIQRTEQGDSAMYLCASTLGWASEAFFGQGTRLTVV.

This clone was found once. The chain has TRBV2 and TRBJ1-1, with D possibly matching TRBD1 (5 bases). V was cut by 1 base and J by 5 bases, with 17 bases left in between. This CDR3 has 16 residues. CDR1 and CDR2 (germline): SNHLY, FYNNEI. CDR3 residues: CASSEVVGGGLTEAFF. The CDR3 DNA is TGTGCCAGCAGTGAAGTGGTGGGGGGTGGTCTTACTGAAGCTTTCTTT.

The J gene is TRBJ1-1, the V gene TRBV28, with 11 bases fitting TRBD1. The V gene's germline CDR1 is MDHEN and CDR2 SYDVKM. Trimming at V came to 4 bases and at J to 4 bases, leaving 5 bases not matched to a gene. This CDR3 comprises 15 residues. The CDR3 spells CASSSDRGRGTEAFF. CDR3 DNA sequence: TGTGCCAGCAGTTCGGACAGGGGGCGCGGCACTGAAGCTTTCTTT.

This clone was picked up one time. The gene calls are TRBV19 and TRBJ2-6, with 9 positions matching TRBD1. Germline V gene data show CDR1 as LNHDA and CDR2 as SQIVND (reference sequence). The CDR3 loop spans 17 amino acids. With V trimmed by 5 bases and J by 0 bases, 5 bases remained unmatched. CDR3 bases: TGTGCCAGTAGTCGGACAGGGGCCACCTCTGGGGCCAACGTCCTGACTTTC. Translation gives CASSRTGATSGANVLTF.

CDR3 amino acids: CATSEDGVASGGISYNEQFF. The DNA for the CDR3 is TGTGCCACCAGTGAAGATGGGGTGGCTAGCGGGGGGATCTCCTACAATGAGCAGTTCTTC. V gene TRBV24-1 combines with J gene TRBJ2-1; 11 nucleotides align to TRBD2. Germline values: CDR1 KGHDR, CDR2 SFDVKD. The CDR3 runs to 20 residues. The trim removed 4 bases at V and 0 bases at J, leaving 13 bases unmatched.

CDR3 amino acids: CASSQVPASGSGDTQYF. In DNA form, the CDR3 reads TGCGCCAGCAGCCAAGTGCCGGCTAGCGGGAGTGGGGATACGCAGTATTTT. The chain has TRBV4-3 and TRBJ2-3; TRBD2 matches at 10 bases. This CDR3 is built from 17 residues. Germline V gene sequence: CDR1 LGHNA, CDR2 YSLEER. The ends lost 1 base at V and 6 bases at J; junction bases unmatched: 10.